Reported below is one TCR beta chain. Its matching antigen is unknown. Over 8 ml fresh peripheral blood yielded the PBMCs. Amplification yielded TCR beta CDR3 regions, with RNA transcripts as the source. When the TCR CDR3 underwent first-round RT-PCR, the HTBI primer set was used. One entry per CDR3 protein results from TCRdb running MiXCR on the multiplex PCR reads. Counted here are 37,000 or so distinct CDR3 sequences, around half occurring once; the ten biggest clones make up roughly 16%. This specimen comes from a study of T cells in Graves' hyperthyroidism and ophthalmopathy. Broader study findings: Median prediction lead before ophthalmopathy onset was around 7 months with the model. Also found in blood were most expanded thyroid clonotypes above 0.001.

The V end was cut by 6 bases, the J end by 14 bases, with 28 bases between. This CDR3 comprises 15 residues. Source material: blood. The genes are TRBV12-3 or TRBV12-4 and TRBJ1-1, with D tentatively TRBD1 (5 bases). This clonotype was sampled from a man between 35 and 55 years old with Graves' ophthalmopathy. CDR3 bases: TGTGCCAGCAGCCTCCCGGGACGCGAAATCGGTGAGCAGTTCTTT. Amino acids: CASSLPGREIGEQFF.